Presented here are 11 T cell receptor beta chains from one specimen sequenced in a study of beta chain features in type 1 diabetes. All of the isolated RNA was reverse transcribed, so expressed TCRB transcripts were sequenced. Assay used: immunoSEQ multiplex PCR; TCRdb lists only in-frame clones, some missing. Among around 40,000 clones listed, around 60% were seen once. Source material: Tregs from blood. All receptors come from a woman in her twenties or thirties in good health.

The rearrangement links TRBV6-9 to TRBJ2-7; TRBD1 matches 8 bases. Germline CDR1 reads MNHGY; CDR2 reads SVAAGI. This CDR3 has 14 amino acids. Trimming at V came to 6 bases and at J to 2 bases, leaving 6 bases not matched to a gene. The CDR3 sequence: CASRRQGHAYEQYF. As DNA, the CDR3 is TGTGCCAGCAGGCGACAGGGGCATGCCTACGAGCAGTACTTC.

The chain recombines TRBV30 with TRBJ1-1, with 10 positions matching TRBD1. V trimming: 2 bases; J trimming: 6 bases; junction bases outside the gene matches: 12. The germline CDR1 and CDR2 sequences are GTSNPN and SVGIG (reference sequence). CDR3 length: 16 amino acids. In DNA form, the CDR3 reads TGTGCCTGGAGTCATCTATGGACAGGGGGAGGATCTGAAGCTTTCTTT. It specifies CAWSHLWTGGGSEAFF. Supplemented by reference TRBV30 and TRBJ1-1, the full variable domain reads SQTIHQWPATLVQPVGSPLSLECTVEGTSNPNLYWYRQAAGRGLQLLFYSVGIGQISSEVPQNLSASRPQDRQFILSSKKLLLSDSGFYLCAWSHLWTGGGSEAFFGQGTRLTVV.

The rearrangement uses TRBV7-2 and TRBJ1-5, with unresolved D. CDR1 and CDR2 from the germline V gene are SGHTA and FQGNSA. V was cut by 1 base and J by 4 bases, with 8 bases left in between. The CDR3 consists of 14 residues. This CDR3 reads CASSLVLFNQPQHF. The CDR3, as DNA: TGTGCCAGCAGCTTAGTCCTCTTTAATCAGCCCCAGCATTTT.

The chain is built from TRBV5-1 and TRBJ2-3, with 9 nucleotides matching TRBD2. This CDR3 is 16 amino acids long. With V trimmed by 4 bases and J by 0 bases, 6 bases remained unmatched. Germline assignment: CDR1 SGHRS and CDR2 YFSETQ. The CDR3 spells CASSVGLAYSTDTQYF. CDR3 coding DNA: TGCGCCAGCAGCGTTGGACTAGCGTATAGCACAGATACGCAGTATTTT.

J is TRBJ2-5 and V is TRBV7-2; TRBD1 aligns across 9 bases. The end of the DNA fits TRBJ2-7 better, so the J call may be wrong. CDR1 SGHTA and CDR2 FQGNSA come from the germline V gene. The CDR3 spans 15 residues. CDR3 protein: CASRLSGQGQHEQYF. The CDR3 DNA reads TGTGCCAGCAGGTTATCGGGACAGGGACAACACGAGCAGTACTTC.

The chain recombines TRBV29-1 with TRBJ2-6; TRBD2 agrees at 9 bases. The CDR3 is 16 amino acids. Germline V gene lookup returns CDR1 SQVTM and CDR2 ANQGSEA. Trimming cost V 3 bases and J 0 bases; bases outside gene matches: 3. DNA of the CDR3: TGCAGCGTTGAGGCTAGCGGGACCTCTGGGGCCAACGTCCTGACTTTC. Protein sequence: CSVEASGTSGANVLTF.

The V and J genes are TRBV19 and TRBJ2-3, with TRBD2 matching over 7 bases. The V gene end was trimmed by 7 bases and the J gene end by 3 bases; junction bases not matched to a gene: 7. This CDR3 is built from 14 residues. Germline loops: CDR1 LNHDA, CDR2 SQIVND (reference sequence). This CDR3 is CASMPAGWTDTQYF. DNA of the CDR3: TGTGCCAGTATGCCAGCGGGGTGGACAGATACGCAGTATTTT.

The V gene is TRBV23-1, the J gene TRBJ2-3, with 8 bases identical to TRBD2. TRBV23-1 is sorted into the ORF group, with uncertain function. V lost 1 base and J lost 6; bases outside the gene matches: 6. The CDR3 runs 15 residues. CDR3 sequence (DNA): TGCGCCAGCAGTCAATTTCGGGAGGGCCTGGATACGCAGTATTTT. Protein: CASSQFREGLDTQYF.

The J gene is TRBJ1-4, the V gene TRBV7-3; TRBD1 agrees at 8 bases. V lost 4 bases and J lost 10; bases outside the gene matches: 14. The CDR3 covers 16 residues. The germline CDR1 and CDR2 sequences are SGHTA and FQGTGA. The CDR3 nucleotides read TGTGCCAGCAGCTGGACTTCCGGGACAGGTGACGGAAAACTGTTTTTT. It yields the protein CASSWTSGTGDGKLFF.

The chain joins TRBV30 to TRBJ2-1; 12 bases line up with TRBD2. CDR3 length equals 14 residues. Trimming at V came to 3 bases and at J to 9 bases, leaving 6 bases not matched to a gene. Germline CDR1 GTSNPN, CDR2 SVGIG (reference sequence). The CDR3 loop is CAWRKLAGGSEQFF. The CDR3 coding sequence is TGTGCCTGGAGAAAACTAGCGGGAGGCAGTGAGCAGTTCTTC.

The V call is TRBV6-5, the J call TRBJ2-1; maybe TRBD1 (5 bases). The CDR3 totals 13 residues. In germline, CDR1 is MNHEY, CDR2 SVGAGI. V lost 5 bases and J 4 bases, leaving 9 bases between the germline ends. The CDR3 here is CASSRQKYNEQFF. CDR3 DNA sequence: TGTGCCAGCAGTCGACAGAAATACAATGAGCAGTTCTTC.